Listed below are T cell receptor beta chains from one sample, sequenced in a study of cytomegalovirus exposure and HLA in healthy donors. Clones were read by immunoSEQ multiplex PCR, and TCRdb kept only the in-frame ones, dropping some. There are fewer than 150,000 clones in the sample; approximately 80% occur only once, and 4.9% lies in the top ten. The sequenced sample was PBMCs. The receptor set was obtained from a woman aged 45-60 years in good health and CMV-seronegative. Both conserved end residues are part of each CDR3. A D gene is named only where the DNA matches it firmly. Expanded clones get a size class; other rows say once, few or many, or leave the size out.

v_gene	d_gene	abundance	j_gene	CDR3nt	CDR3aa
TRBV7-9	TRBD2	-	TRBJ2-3	TGTGCCAGCAGCTCCATAGCGGGGATCACAGATACGCAGTATTTT	CASSSIAGITDTQYF
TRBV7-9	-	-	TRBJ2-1	TGTGCCAGCAGCCGTAACCCAGGACAGAGCTCCTACAATGAGCAGTTCTTC	CASSRNPGQSSYNEQFF
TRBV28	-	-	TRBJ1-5	TGTGCCAGCACCCGCTTTCGGCAGCCCCAGCATTTT	CASTRFRQPQHF
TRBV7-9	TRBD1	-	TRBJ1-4	TGTGCCAGCAGCCCGTCGGGACAGGGACATGAAAAACTGTTTTTT	CASSPSGQGHEKLFF
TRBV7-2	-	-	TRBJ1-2	TGTGCCAGCAGCTTAGCAGCCCGAAACTATGGCTACACCTTC	CASSLAARNYGYTF
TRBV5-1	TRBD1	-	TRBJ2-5	TGCGCCAGCAGCTCAGGACAGGGTGGCCAAGAGACCCAGTACTTC	CASSSGQGGQETQYF
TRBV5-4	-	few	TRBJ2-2	TGTGCCAGCAGCCCGCGACAGACCGGGGAGCTGTTTTTT	CASSPRQTGELFF
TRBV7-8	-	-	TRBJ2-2	TGTGCCAGCAGCTTAGGACTGGCAAACACCGGGGAGCTGTTTTTT	CASSLGLANTGELFF
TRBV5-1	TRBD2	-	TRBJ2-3	TGCGCCAGCAGCTTGGAGGCTAGCGGGGGAGCAGATACGCAGTATTTT	CASSLEASGGADTQYF
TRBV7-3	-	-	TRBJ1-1	TGTGCCAGCAGCTTCACACTAACAGGGATGCCTGAAGCTTTCTTT	CASSFTLTGMPEAFF
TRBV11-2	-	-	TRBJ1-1	TGTGCCAGCAGCCTCGACATTTTGAACACTGAAGCTTTCTTT	CASSLDILNTEAFF
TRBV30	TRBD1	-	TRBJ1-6	TGTGCCTGGAGCCAAATGGGACAGAAAAGCTCCTATAATTCACCCCTCCACTTT	CAWSQMGQKSSYNSPLHF
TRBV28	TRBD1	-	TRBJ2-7	TGTGCCAGCAGTCCCCGGGACAGGGGGCGTCGGGAGCAGTACTTC	CASSPRDRGRREQYF
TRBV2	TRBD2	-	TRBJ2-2	TGTGCCAGCGGGGGACTAGCGGTGAACACCGGGGAGCTGTTTTTT	CASGGLAVNTGELFF
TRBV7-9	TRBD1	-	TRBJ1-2	TGTGCCAGCAGCGGGACGGGCGAGGGGGCGAGTGGCTATGGCTACACCTTC	CASSGTGEGASGYGYTF
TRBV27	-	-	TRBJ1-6	TGTGCCAGCTGTAGCTCCTATAATTCACCCCTCCACTTT	CASCSSYNSPLHF
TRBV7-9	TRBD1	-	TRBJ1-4	TGTGCCAGCAGGCCTTGGACAGGGGGCGATGAAAAACTGTTTTTT	CASRPWTGGDEKLFF
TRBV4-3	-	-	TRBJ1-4	TGCGCCAGCAGCCAAGATCGGTTTCGGGGTTTTGAAAAACTGTTTTTT	CASSQDRFRGFEKLFF
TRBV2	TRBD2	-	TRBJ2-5	TGTGCCAGCAGTGAGGCGGCTAGCGGGAACCAAGAGACCCAGTACTTC	CASSEAASGNQETQYF
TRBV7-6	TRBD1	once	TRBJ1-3	TGTGCCAGCAGCTTAGGACAGGGTGGGAACACCATATATTTT	CASSLGQGGNTIYF
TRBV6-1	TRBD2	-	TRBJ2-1	TGTGCCAGCAGTCCAGGACTAGCCCCCCTCAATGAGCAGTTCTTC	CASSPGLAPLNEQFF
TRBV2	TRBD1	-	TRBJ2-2	TGTGCCAGCAGGCCCGGGACAGGGGCGACCGGGGAGCTGTTTTTT	CASRPGTGATGELFF
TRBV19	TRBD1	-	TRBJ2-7	TGTGCCAGTAATCCCGCCGGGACAGGGCCCTACGAGCAGTACTTC	CASNPAGTGPYEQYF